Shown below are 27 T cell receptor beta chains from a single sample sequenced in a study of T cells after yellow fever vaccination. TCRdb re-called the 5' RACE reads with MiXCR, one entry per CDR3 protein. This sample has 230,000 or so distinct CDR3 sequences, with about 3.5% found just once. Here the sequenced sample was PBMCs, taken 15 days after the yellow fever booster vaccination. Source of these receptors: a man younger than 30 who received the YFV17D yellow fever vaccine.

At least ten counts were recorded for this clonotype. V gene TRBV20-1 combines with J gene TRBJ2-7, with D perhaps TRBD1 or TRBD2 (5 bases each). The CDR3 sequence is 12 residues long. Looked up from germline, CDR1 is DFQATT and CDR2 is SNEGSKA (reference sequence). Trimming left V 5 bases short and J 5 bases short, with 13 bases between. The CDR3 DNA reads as TGCAGTGCTCCGGGACCACTTAACGAGCAGTACTTC. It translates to CSAPGPLNEQYF.

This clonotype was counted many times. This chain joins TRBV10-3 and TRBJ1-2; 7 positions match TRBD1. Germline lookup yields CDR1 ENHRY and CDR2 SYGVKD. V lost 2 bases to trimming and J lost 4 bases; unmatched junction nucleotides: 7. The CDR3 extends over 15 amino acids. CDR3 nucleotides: TGTGCCATCAGTGAGCCAACTACAGGGGTCTATGGCTACACCTTC. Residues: CAISEPTTGVYGYTF.

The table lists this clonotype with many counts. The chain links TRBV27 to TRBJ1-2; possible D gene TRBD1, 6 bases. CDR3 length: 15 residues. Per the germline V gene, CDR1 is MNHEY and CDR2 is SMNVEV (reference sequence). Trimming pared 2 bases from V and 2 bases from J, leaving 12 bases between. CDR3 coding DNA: TGTGCCAGCAGTTTAGCAGCAGGGGCCAACTATGGCTACACCTTC. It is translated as CASSLAAGANYGYTF.

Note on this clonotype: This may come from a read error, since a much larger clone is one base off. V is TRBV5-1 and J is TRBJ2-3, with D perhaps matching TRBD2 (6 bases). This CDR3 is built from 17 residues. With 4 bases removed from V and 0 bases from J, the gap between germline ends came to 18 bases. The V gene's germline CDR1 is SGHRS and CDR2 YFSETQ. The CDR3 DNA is TGCGCCAGCAGCCCACGGGAGAACCCATATAGCACAGATACGCAGTATTTT. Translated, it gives CASSPRENPYSTDTQYF.

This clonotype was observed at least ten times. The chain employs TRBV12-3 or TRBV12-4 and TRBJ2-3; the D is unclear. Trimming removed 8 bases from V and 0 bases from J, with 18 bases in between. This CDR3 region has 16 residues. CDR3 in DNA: TGTGCCAGCTCTCCCAGTGAGTTTGGGAGCACAGATACGCAGTATTTT. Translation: CASSPSEFGSTDTQYF.

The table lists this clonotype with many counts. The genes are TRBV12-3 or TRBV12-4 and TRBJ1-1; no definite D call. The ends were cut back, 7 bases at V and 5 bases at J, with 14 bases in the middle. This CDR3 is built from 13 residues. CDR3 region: CASTLLRETEAFF. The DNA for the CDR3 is TGTGCCAGCACGCTCCTCCGGGAGACTGAAGCTTTCTTT.

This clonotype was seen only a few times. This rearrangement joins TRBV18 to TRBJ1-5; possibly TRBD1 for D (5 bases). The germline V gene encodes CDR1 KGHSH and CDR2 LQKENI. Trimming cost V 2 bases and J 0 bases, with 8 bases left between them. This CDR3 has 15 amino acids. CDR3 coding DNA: TGTGCCAGCTCACCAGAGGGGAATAGCAATCAGCCCCAGCATTTT. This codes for CASSPEGNSNQPQHF.

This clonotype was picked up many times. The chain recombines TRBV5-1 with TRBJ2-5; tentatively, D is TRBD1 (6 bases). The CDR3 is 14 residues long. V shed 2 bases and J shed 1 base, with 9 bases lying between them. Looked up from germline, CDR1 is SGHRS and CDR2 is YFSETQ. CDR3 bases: TGCGCCAGCAGCTTTGGGGGCCGCCAAGAGACCCAGTACTTC. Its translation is CASSFGGRQETQYF.

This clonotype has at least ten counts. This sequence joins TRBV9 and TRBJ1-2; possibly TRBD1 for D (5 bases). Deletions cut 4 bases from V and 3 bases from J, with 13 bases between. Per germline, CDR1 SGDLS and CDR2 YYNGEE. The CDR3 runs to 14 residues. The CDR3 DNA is TGTGCCAGCAGCCCGAAAAGGGACCACTATGGCTACACCTTC. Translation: CASSPKRDHYGYTF.

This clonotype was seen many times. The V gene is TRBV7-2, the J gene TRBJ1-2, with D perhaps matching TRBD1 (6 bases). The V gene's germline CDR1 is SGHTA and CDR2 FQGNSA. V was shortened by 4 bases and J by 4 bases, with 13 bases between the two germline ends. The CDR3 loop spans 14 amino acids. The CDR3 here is CASSSTGSSYGYTF. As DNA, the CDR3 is TGTGCCAGCAGCTCTACAGGGTCTTCCTATGGCTACACCTTC.

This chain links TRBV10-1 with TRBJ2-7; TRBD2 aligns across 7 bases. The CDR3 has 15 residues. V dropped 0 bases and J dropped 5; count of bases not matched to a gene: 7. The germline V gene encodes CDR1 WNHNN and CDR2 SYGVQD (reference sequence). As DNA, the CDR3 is TGCGCCAGCAGTGAGTCGACTGGGGGGGGGGACGAGCAGTACGTC. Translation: CASSESTGGGDEQYV.

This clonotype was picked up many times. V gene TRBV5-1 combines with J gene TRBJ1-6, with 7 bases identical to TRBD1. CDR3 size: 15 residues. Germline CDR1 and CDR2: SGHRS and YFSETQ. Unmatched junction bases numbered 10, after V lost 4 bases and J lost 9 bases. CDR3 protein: CASSNSPGQSSPLHF. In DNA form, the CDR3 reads TGCGCCAGCAGCAATTCGCCGGGACAGTCTTCACCCCTCCACTTT.

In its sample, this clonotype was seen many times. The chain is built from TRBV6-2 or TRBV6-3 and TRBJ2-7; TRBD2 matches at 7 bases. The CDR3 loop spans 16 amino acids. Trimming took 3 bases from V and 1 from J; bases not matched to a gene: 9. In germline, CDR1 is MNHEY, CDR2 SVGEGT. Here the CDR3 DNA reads TGTGCCAGCAGTTATAGTCAGCGGGGACTATCCTACGAGCAGTACGTC. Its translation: CASSYSQRGLSYEQYV.

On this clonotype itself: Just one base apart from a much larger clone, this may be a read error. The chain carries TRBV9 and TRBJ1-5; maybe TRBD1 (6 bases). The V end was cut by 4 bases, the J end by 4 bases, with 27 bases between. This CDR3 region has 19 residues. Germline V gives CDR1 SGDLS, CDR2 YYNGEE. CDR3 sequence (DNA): TGTGCCAGCAGCCCTAAAAGTTGGGGACGGGGGGCGCAGAATCAGCCCCAGCATTTT. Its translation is CASSPKSWGRGAQNQPQHF.

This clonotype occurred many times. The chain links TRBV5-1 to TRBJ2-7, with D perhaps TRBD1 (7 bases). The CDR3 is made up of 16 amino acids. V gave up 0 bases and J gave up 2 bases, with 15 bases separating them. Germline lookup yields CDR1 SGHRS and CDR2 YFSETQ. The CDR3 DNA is TGCGCCAGCAGCTTGGCCGCAGGGGGGATGGCCTACGAGCAGTACGTC. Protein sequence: CASSLAAGGMAYEQYV.

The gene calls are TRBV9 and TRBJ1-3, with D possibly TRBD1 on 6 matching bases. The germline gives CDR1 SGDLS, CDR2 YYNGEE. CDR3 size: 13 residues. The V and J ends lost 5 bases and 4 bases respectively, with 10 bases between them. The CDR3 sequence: CASRSGVGNTIYF. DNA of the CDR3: TGTGCCAGCAGATCAGGGGTAGGAAACACCATATATTTT.

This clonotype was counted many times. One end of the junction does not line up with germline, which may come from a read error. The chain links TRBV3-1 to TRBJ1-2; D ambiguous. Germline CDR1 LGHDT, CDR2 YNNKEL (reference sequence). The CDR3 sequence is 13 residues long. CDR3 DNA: TGTGCCAGCAGCCAAGATAGAGGGTATGACTACACCTTC. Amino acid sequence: CASSQDRGYDYTF.

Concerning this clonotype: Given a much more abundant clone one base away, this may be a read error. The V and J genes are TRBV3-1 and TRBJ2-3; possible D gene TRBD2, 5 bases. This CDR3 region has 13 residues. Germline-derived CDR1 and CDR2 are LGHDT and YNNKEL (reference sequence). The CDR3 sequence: CAGSRDGPDTQYF. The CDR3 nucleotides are TGTGCCGGCAGCCGGGATGGGCCAGATACGCAGTATTTT.

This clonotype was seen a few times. The CDR3 DNA sequence: TGCGCCAGCAGCTTGGTATGGAGTTACGAGCAGTACTTC. Translation: CASSLVWSYEQYF. The rearrangement uses TRBV5-1 and TRBJ2-7; D call uncertain. The germline gives CDR1 SGHRS, CDR2 YFSETQ. V dropped 0 bases and J dropped 4 bases, with 8 bases sitting between them. The CDR3 sequence is 13 residues long.

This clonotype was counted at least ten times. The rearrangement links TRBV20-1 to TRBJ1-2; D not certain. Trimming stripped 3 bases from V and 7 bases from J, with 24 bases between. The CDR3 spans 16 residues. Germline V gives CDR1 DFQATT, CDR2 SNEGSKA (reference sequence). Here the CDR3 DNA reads TGCAGTGCTAGCGCTACCACCTTCCCCGGCCTAGGTGGCTACACCTTC. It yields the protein CSASATTFPGLGGYTF.

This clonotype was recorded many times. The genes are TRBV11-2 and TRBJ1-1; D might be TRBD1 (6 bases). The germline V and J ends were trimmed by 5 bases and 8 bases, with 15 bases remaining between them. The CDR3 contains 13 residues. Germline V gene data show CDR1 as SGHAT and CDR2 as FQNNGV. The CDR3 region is CASSDRGGGEAFF. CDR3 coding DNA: TGTGCCAGCAGCGATAGAGGGGGAGGGGAAGCTTTCTTT.

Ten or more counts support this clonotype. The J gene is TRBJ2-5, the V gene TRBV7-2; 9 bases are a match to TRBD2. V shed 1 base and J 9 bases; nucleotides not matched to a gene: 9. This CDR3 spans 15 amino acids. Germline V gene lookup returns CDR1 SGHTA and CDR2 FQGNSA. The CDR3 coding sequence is TGTGCCAGCAGCTTAGAAGGCGGGGGGGAGGGGTCCCAGTACTTC. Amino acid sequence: CASSLEGGGEGSQYF.

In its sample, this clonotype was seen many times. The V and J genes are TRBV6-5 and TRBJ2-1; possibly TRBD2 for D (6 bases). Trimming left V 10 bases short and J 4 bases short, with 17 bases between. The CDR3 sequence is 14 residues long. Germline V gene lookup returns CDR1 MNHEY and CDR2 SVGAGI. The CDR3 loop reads CATALATSYNEQFF. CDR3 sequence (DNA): TGTGCCACGGCCCTAGCGACATCGTACAATGAGCAGTTCTTC.

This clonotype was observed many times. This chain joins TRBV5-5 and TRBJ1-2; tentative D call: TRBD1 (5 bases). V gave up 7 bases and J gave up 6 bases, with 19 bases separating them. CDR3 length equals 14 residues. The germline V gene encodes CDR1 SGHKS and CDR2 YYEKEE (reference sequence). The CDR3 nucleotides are TGTGCCAGCGGGATGGGGGTTCAAGGACATGGCTACACCTTC. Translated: CASGMGVQGHGYTF.

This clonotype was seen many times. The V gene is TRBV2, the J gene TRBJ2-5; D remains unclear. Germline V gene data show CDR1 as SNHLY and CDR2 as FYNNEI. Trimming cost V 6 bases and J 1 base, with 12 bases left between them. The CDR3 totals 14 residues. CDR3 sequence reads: CASRVHSVQETQYF. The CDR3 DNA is TGTGCCAGCAGGGTACACAGCGTCCAAGAGACCCAGTACTTC.

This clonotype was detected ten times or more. Written as DNA, the CDR3 is TGTGCCAGCAGTCACCCGGGTCCACAAGAGACCCAGTACTTC. It specifies CASSHPGPQETQYF. The chain links TRBV12-3 or TRBV12-4 to TRBJ2-5; D unresolved. V was clipped by 5 bases and J by 2 bases, with 12 bases between them. The CDR3 has 14 residues.

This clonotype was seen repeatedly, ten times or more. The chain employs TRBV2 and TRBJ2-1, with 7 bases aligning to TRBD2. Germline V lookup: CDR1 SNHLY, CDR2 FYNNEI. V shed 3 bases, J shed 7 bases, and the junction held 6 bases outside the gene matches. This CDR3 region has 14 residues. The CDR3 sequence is CASSDLVRGNEQFF. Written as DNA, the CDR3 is TGTGCCAGCAGTGATCTAGTGCGGGGGAATGAGCAGTTCTTC.